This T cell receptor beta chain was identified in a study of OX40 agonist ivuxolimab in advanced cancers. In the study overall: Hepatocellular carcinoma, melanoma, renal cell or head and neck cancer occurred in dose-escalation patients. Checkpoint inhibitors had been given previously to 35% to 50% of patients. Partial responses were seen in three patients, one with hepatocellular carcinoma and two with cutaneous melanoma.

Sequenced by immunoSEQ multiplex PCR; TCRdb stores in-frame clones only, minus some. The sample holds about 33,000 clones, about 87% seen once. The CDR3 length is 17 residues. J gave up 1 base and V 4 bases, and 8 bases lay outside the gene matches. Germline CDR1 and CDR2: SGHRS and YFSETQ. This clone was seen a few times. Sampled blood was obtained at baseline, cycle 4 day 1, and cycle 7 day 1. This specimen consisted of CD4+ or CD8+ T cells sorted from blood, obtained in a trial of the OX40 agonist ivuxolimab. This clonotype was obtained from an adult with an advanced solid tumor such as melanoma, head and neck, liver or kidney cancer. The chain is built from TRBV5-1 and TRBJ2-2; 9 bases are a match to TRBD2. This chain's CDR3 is CASSPPGLAKNTGELFF. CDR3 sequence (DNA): TGCGCCAGCAGCCCGCCCGGACTAGCGAAGAACACCGGGGAGCTGTTTTTT.